This is a list of T cell receptor beta chains from one sample in a study of graft-versus-host responses after intestinal transplantation. Sequencing was performed with immunoSEQ multiplex PCR; in TCRdb, only in-frame clones are kept and a portion is missing. This table holds just under 55,000 clones, about 89% found once. Sequenced here: PBMCs, sampled 650 to 690 days after intestinal transplant. The receptor set was obtained from a human patient who received an intestinal transplant, so some T cells may come from the graft donor. The CDR3 runs from the conserved cysteine through the conserved F or W. Each record gives: D gene, V gene, clone size, J gene, CDR3 protein, CDR3 DNA. The D gene is left open where the match is weak. A row's size may be missing; if present it is once, few, many or a size class.

-	TRBV5-6	-	TRBJ1-2	CASSLAGEYGYTF	TGTGCCAGCAGCTTGGCAGGGGAATATGGCTACACCTTC
-	TRBV2	-	TRBJ1-2	CASSDQRSYGYTF	TGTGCCAGCAGTGACCAGAGGAGCTATGGCTACACCTTC
-	TRBV2	once	TRBJ2-7	CASSEWGAQHEQYF	TGTGCCAGCAGTGAGTGGGGGGCCCAACATGAGCAGTACTTC
TRBD2	TRBV2	-	TRBJ2-3	CASRTGLAGALATQYF	TGTGCCAGCAGGACGGGACTAGCGGGGGCCCTAGCTACGCAGTATTTT
-	TRBV7-2	-	TRBJ2-7	CASSLEGWEQYF	TGTGCCAGCAGCTTAGAGGGCTGGGAGCAGTACTTC
-	TRBV25-1	-	TRBJ1-2	CASSEYFPGAGYGYTF	TGTGCCAGCAGTGAATATTTTCCGGGAGCGGGCTATGGCTACACCTTC
-	TRBV6-4	-	TRBJ1-5	CASSESSRQPQHF	TGTGCCAGCAGTGAAAGTAGTAGGCAGCCCCAGCATTTT
-	TRBV5-1	once	TRBJ2-2	CASSPRDGESNAGELFF	TGCGCCAGCAGCCCACGCGACGGCGAGAGTAATGCCGGGGAGCTGTTTTTT
-	TRBV6-1	-	TRBJ2-5	CASKAVETQYF	TGTGCCAGCAAAGCAGTGGAGACCCAGTACTTC
TRBD1	TRBV10-2	-	TRBJ2-2	CASTGQGVQTGELFF	TGCGCCAGTACAGGACAGGGGGTGCAGACCGGGGAGCTGTTTTTT
TRBD1	TRBV5-1	-	TRBJ1-1	CASSRGQENTEAFF	TGCGCCAGCAGCCGCGGACAGGAGAACACTGAAGCTTTCTTT
-	TRBV5-6	-	TRBJ2-1	CASSQRLSGSYNEQFF	TGTGCCAGCAGCCAACGCTTGAGCGGCTCCTACAATGAGCAGTTCTTC
TRBD2	TRBV18	-	TRBJ2-7	CASSPRGLAGNIREQYF	TGTGCCAGCTCACCCCGGGGACTAGCGGGCAACATACGGGAGCAGTACTTC
-	TRBV4-1	-	TRBJ1-2	CASSQDRAYGYTF	TGCGCCAGCAGCCAAGATCGGGCCTATGGCTACACCTTC
TRBD2	TRBV5-1	-	TRBJ2-1	CASSLGLASNEQFF	TGCGCCAGCAGCTTGGGACTAGCGTCCAATGAGCAGTTCTTC
TRBD1	TRBV5-4	-	TRBJ1-2	CASSWDRGSGYTF	TGTGCCAGCAGCTGGGACAGGGGCTCTGGCTACACCTTC
-	TRBV5-5	-	TRBJ1-4	CASSLATTTNEKLFF	TGTGCCAGCAGCTTAGCTACAACAACTAATGAAAAACTGTTTTTT
TRBD1	TRBV27	-	TRBJ2-2	CASSSRNRGTGVTKTNTGELFF	TGTGCCAGCAGCTCTCGGAACCGCGGGACAGGGGTAACGAAAACGAATACCGGGGAGCTGTTTTTT
-	TRBV5-5	-	TRBJ2-7	CATADSYSYEQYF	TGTGCCACGGCGGACAGTTACTCCTACGAGCAGTACTTC
-	TRBV29-1	once	TRBJ2-2	CSVVSPRGNTGELFF	TGCAGCGTTGTGAGTCCCAGGGGCAACACCGGGGAGCTGTTTTTT
TRBD2	TRBV4-1	-	TRBJ2-1	CASSQESPAGGLYNEQFF	TGCGCCAGCAGCCAAGAATCCCCAGCGGGGGGCTTGTACAATGAGCAGTTCTTC
TRBD2	TRBV19	-	TRBJ2-4	CASITPRGGQGKKIAKNIQYF	TGTGCCAGTATCACCCCGCGGGGAGGGCAGGGCAAAAAAATAGCCAAAAACATTCAGTACTTC
-	TRBV30	once	TRBJ1-3	CASASSGFHGNTIYF	TGTGCCTCTGCCTCGTCAGGGTTCCATGGAAACACCATATATTTT
-	TRBV7-9	-	TRBJ2-1	CASSLWKSAPDEQFF	TGTGCCAGCAGCTTGTGGAAGAGCGCTCCGGATGAGCAGTTCTTC
-	TRBV4-2	-	TRBJ2-3	CASSSGRLIAHF	TGTGCCAGCAGTTCAGGGCGGCTCATTGCGCATTTT
-	TRBV15	-	TRBJ2-7	CATSREGSSYEQYF	TGTGCCACCAGCAGAGAAGGGTCCTCCTACGAGCAGTACTTC
TRBD2	TRBV6-4	-	TRBJ2-7	CASSDPPGLGVREQYF	TGTGCCAGCAGTGACCCCCCGGGACTAGGCGTCCGAGAGCAGTACTTC
-	TRBV5-1	-	TRBJ2-1	CASSTPGSYNEQFF	TGCGCCAGCAGCACCCCCGGCTCCTACAATGAGCAGTTCTTC
TRBD1	TRBV5-4	-	TRBJ1-6	CASSRTQGTDSPLHF	TGTGCCAGCAGCCGCACACAGGGGACGGATTCACCCCTCCACTTT
TRBD1	TRBV5-4	-	TRBJ1-6	CASSLHRGSLHF	TGTGCCAGCAGCTTGCACAGGGGGTCCCTCCACTTT
TRBD1	TRBV27	-	TRBJ2-7	CASSRHRDSYEQYF	TGTGCCAGCAGTCGACACCGGGACAGCTACGAGCAGTACTTC
-	TRBV6-1	-	TRBJ1-1	CASSELKAFF	TGTGCCAGCAGTGAATTGAAAGCTTTCTTT
-	TRBV4-2	-	TRBJ1-2	CASSQAAGPGYTF	TGTGCCAGCAGCCAAGCAGCAGGGCCTGGCTACACCTTC
-	TRBV6-5	-	TRBJ1-3	CASSYRTRTGNTIYF	TGTGCCAGCAGTTATCGGACGCGGACTGGAAACACCATATATTTT
-	TRBV13	once	TRBJ2-3	CASSRPTLSRSSTDTQYF	TGTGCCAGCAGCCGACCTACCCTGAGTCGGAGTAGCACAGATACGCAGTATTTT
-	TRBV2	-	TRBJ2-7	CASRQDSYEQYF	TGTGCCAGCAGACAGGACTCCTACGAGCAGTACTTC
TRBD1	TRBV9	-	TRBJ2-2	CASSADRGTGELFF	TGTGCCAGCAGCGCCGACAGGGGTACCGGGGAGCTGTTTTTT
-	TRBV27	-	TRBJ2-5	CASSPRGIIGTQYF	TGTGCCAGCTCCCCCCGGGGGATTATAGGGACCCAGTACTTC
-	TRBV11-3	once	TRBJ2-3	CASSSGGRADTQYF	TGTGCCAGCAGCTCCGGGGGTAGAGCCGATACGCAGTATTTT
-	TRBV6-1	-	TRBJ1-2	CASDPPGTIGYTF	TGTGCCAGCGACCCCCCCGGGACCATTGGCTACACCTTC